What follows is one T cell receptor beta chain and its context. The data derive from a study of tumor-infiltrating lymphocytes in primary liver carcinoma. Trimming took 5 bases from V and 16 from J; bases not matched to a gene: 20. Per the germline V gene, CDR1 is SGHAT and CDR2 is FQNNGV. This CDR3 has 15 amino acids. Unsorted bulk tissue of about 19-33 mg yielded co-extracted RNA and DNA. TCR beta cDNA was reverse-transcribed from around 0.55 ug of total RNA. The reaction used a constant-region primer and ProtoScript II reverse transcriptase. Libraries for TCR beta were built through three nested multiplex PCR rounds, which together made up a slightly modified ARM-PCR procedure. With TRBV1-TRBV30 forward primers and a C-beta reverse primer, the first two PCR rounds were run for approximately 9 cycles each. Each CDR3 protein gets one entry after TCRdb re-called the multiplex PCR reads with MiXCR. The data hold tens of thousands of distinct CDR3 sequences, with over 60% observed a single time.

The TCR originated in a man in his forties or fifties with primary liver carcinoma and hepatitis B virus infection. The V and J genes are TRBV11-2 and TRBJ2-1; 7 nucleotides line up with TRBD2. Sequenced material: liver tumor tissue from sampling region 4. Subset denoted: tumor region T4, right-lateral pole. The CDR3 DNA reads TGTGCCAGCAGCCCCCAGTGGGAGGGATTGGGTGAGCGATTCTTC. Amino acids: CASSPQWEGLGERFF.